Below, 28 T cell receptor beta chains from the same sample are listed, as sequenced in a study of blood T cell repertoires in COVID-19. Profiling relied on immunoSEQ multiplex PCR, and the TCRdb table lists in-frame clones only, not all of them. The top ten clones hold about 4.3% of a sample with about 480,000 clones, approximately 90% of them seen once. Material for sequencing was peripheral blood. The receptors were gathered from a woman aged 25 to 39 with acute or convalescent COVID-19.

The chain couples TRBV11-3 to TRBJ2-1; 11 nucleotides align to TRBD2. The CDR3 runs to 17 residues. CDR1 is SGHNT, CDR2 YENEEA, per germline. V lost 1 base to trimming and J lost 5 bases; unmatched junction nucleotides: 7. The CDR3 region is CASSLGLLAGENNEQFF. The CDR3 coding sequence is TGTGCCAGCAGCTTAGGGCTACTAGCGGGAGAGAACAATGAGCAGTTCTTC.

The chain employs TRBV15 and TRBJ2-3, with 8 bases lining up with TRBD2. CDR1 is LNHNV and CDR2 is YYDKDF in the germline V gene (reference sequence). The CDR3 is 16 amino acids. V gave up 0 bases and J gave up 4 bases; unmatched junction bases: 6. CDR3 DNA: TGTGCCACCAGCAGAGATTTGGGACTAGTCTCAGATACGCAGTATTTT. This codes for CATSRDLGLVSDTQYF.

The CDR3 DNA is TGTGCCAGCAATCCTCCCAGCGGACGGGGGGGCCGCGAAGAGACCCAGTACTTC. Translating it yields CASNPPSGRGGREETQYF. The chain links TRBV2 to TRBJ2-5; 8 nucleotides agree with TRBD2. V lost 7 bases, J lost 3 bases, and 19 bases stayed unmatched. This CDR3 contains 18 residues. Per germline, CDR1 SNHLY and CDR2 FYNNEI.

The chain couples TRBV6-1 to TRBJ1-2; TRBD1 matches 7 bases. V was pared by 2 bases and J by 5 bases, with 8 bases of the junction left unmatched. Germline CDR1 MNHNS, CDR2 SASEGT. This CDR3 has 15 residues. The CDR3: CASSESRTGEYGYTF. The CDR3 bases are TGTGCCAGCAGTGAATCAAGGACAGGAGAGTATGGCTACACCTTC.

The CDR3 nucleotides read TGTGCCAGCAGCCATACACATGAACAGGTAGAGGCCGGGGAGCTGTTTTTT. Translating gives CASSHTHEQVEAGELFF. The chain combines TRBV3-1 (or the pseudogene TRBV3-2) with TRBJ2-2, with D maybe TRBD1 (5 bases). CDR1 and CDR2 from the germline V gene are LGHDT and YNNKEL (reference sequence). V was cut by 3 bases and J by 6 bases, with 20 bases left in between. This CDR3 is 17 amino acids long.

The J gene is TRBJ1-3, the V gene TRBV19; D unresolved. CDR1 and CDR2 from the germline V gene are LNHDA and SQIVND (reference sequence). There are 15 residues in the CDR3. The V and J ends lost 3 bases and 0 bases respectively, with 9 bases between them. The CDR3 DNA sequence: TGTGCCAGTAGTATCAGGCTGGCCTCTGGAAACACCATATATTTT. This codes for CASSIRLASGNTIYF. Drawing the rest from reference TRBV19 and TRBJ1-3, the complete variable domain is DGGITQSPKYLFRKEGQNVTLSCEQNLNHDAMYWYRQDPGQGLRLIYYSQIVNDFQKGDIAEGYSVSREKKESFPLTVTSAQKNPTAFYLCASSIRLASGNTIYFGEGSWLTVV.

The rearrangement joins TRBV7-3 to TRBJ2-3, with 8 positions matching TRBD1. With 5 bases clipped from V and 2 bases from J, the junction kept 6 bases outside the gene matches. From germline, CDR1 is SGHTA and CDR2 FQGTGA. CDR3 length: 15 amino acids. This CDR3 reads CASSPTGAHTDTQYF. In DNA form, the CDR3 reads TGTGCCAGCAGCCCGACAGGGGCGCACACAGATACGCAGTATTTT.

The J gene is TRBJ2-1, the V gene TRBV7-9; tentative D call: TRBD1 (6 bases). Germline-derived CDR1 and CDR2 are SEHNR and FQNEAQ (reference sequence). This CDR3 comprises 17 residues. Trimming pared 6 bases from V and 0 bases from J, leaving 18 bases between. CDR3 bases: TGTGCCAGCAGTCACTCCCGGGACAAGAGCTCCTACAATGAGCAGTTCTTC. Translated: CASSHSRDKSSYNEQFF. Full variable domain (rest looked up from reference TRBV7-9 and TRBJ2-1): DTGVSQNPRHKITKRGQNVTFRCDPISEHNRLYWYRQTLGQGPEFLTYFQNEAQLEKSRLLSDRFSAERPKGSFSTLEIQRTEQGDSAMYLCASSHSRDKSSYNEQFFGPGTRLTVL.

The chain joins TRBV11-2 to TRBJ2-1; possible D gene TRBD1, 5 bases. The CDR3 has 15 amino acids. V shed 1 base and J shed 1 base, with 8 bases lying between them. The germline gives CDR1 SGHAT, CDR2 FQNNGV. In DNA, the CDR3 is TGTGCCAGCAGCTTAGGGGGCCGATCCTACAATGAGCAGTTCTTC. It yields the protein CASSLGGRSYNEQFF.

The V gene is TRBV5-4, the J gene TRBJ2-6, with 11 bases fitting TRBD1. Germline CDR1 and CDR2: SGHNT and YYREEE (reference sequence). The V gene end was trimmed by 5 bases and the J gene end by 2 bases; junction bases not matched to a gene: 9. The CDR3 length is 18 residues. The CDR3 reads CASRPDRGRNTGANVLTF. As DNA, the CDR3 is TGTGCCAGCAGACCGGACAGGGGGCGGAATACTGGGGCCAACGTCCTGACTTTC.

This chain uses TRBV18 with TRBJ1-2; tentatively, D is TRBD1 (5 bases). The CDR3 sequence is 18 residues long. V dropped 0 bases and J dropped 2 bases, with 19 bases sitting between them. Germline V CDR1 and CDR2: KGHSH, LQKENI. The CDR3 region has the DNA TGTGCCAGCTCACCACCGAACTCATTGAACAGGCCCAACTATGGCTACACCTTC. This gives the protein CASSPPNSLNRPNYGYTF.

This rearrangement joins TRBV3-1 (or the pseudogene TRBV3-2) to TRBJ2-1, with 11 bases that match TRBD1. V shed 2 bases, J shed 6 bases, and the junction held 9 bases outside the gene matches. This CDR3 is 17 amino acids long. Germline values: CDR1 LGHDT, CDR2 YNNKEL (reference sequence). The CDR3 nucleotides are TGTGCCAGCAGCCAATTGCTAGGGACAGGGGGTGGCAATGAGCAGTTCTTC. Protein sequence: CASSQLLGTGGGNEQFF.

The chain links TRBV5-1 to TRBJ2-5, with 10 bases identical to TRBD1. J gave up 2 bases and V 4 bases, and 5 bases lay outside the gene matches. The CDR3 extends over 15 amino acids. In germline, CDR1 is SGHRS, CDR2 YFSETQ. The DNA of the CDR3 is TGCGCCAGCAGCCCCCCGGGACAGGGGCAAGAGACCCAGTACTTC. Translating gives CASSPPGQGQETQYF.

The table lists this clone with a count of one. This chain links TRBV11-3 with TRBJ1-1; D remains ambiguous. Germline values: CDR1 SGHNT, CDR2 YENEEA. The CDR3 length is 12 residues. The V and J ends lost 4 bases and 4 bases respectively, with 7 bases between them. For the CDR3, the DNA is TGTGCCAGCAGCTCGGGAAGCACTGAAGCTTTCTTT. Amino acid sequence: CASSSGSTEAFF.

V is TRBV9 and J is TRBJ2-3; D remains unclear. CDR3 length equals 17 residues. Trimming took off 4 bases at V and 0 bases at J, with 18 bases between the two ends. CDR1 and CDR2 from the germline V gene are SGDLS and YYNGEE. DNA of the CDR3: TGTGCCAGCAGCCCAAACAACCTGAAATCTAGCACAGATACGCAGTATTTT. Translated: CASSPNNLKSSTDTQYF. Complete variable domain (other parts from reference TRBV9 and TRBJ2-3): DSGVTQTPKHLITATGQRVTLRCSPRSGDLSVYWYQQSLDQGLQFLIQYYNGEERAKGNILERFSAQQFPDLHSELNLSSLELGDSALYFCASSPNNLKSSTDTQYFGPGTRLTVL.

The chain couples TRBV11-2 to TRBJ2-3; TRBD2 matches at 9 bases. Germline V gives CDR1 SGHAT, CDR2 FQNNGV. The CDR3 totals 16 residues. The junction had 7 bases not matched to a gene; V was cut back by 1 base and J by 5 bases. The CDR3 sequence: CASSLGPAGGLDTQYF. The CDR3 nucleotides read TGTGCCAGCAGCTTAGGACCAGCGGGGGGTTTAGATACGCAGTATTTT. Full variable domain (remainder filled in from reference TRBV11-2 and TRBJ2-3): EAGVAQSPRYKIIEKRQSVAFWCNPISGHATLYWYQQILGQGPKLLIQFQNNGVVDDSQLPKDRFSAERLKGVDSTLKIQPAKLEDSAVYLCASSLGPAGGLDTQYFGPGTRLTVL.

The chain joins TRBV12-3 or TRBV12-4 to TRBJ2-1; the D is unclear. The length of the CDR3 is 13 residues. Deletions cut 0 bases from V and 4 bases from J, with 4 bases between. CDR3 DNA: TGTGCCAGCAGTTTAGCTAGATACAATGAGCAGTTCTTC. The encoded protein is CASSLARYNEQFF.

The gene calls are TRBV7-3 and TRBJ2-2, with 10 bases aligning to TRBD1. J was trimmed by 6 bases and V by 4 bases; bases with no gene match: 2. The CDR3 has 14 amino acids. Germline V lookup: CDR1 SGHTA, CDR2 FQGTGA. This chain's CDR3 is CASSSGTGAGELFF. The CDR3 DNA sequence: TGTGCCAGCAGCTCGGGGACAGGGGCCGGGGAGCTGTTTTTT.

The chain joins TRBV12-5 to TRBJ2-3, with a weak D call TRBD2 (5 bases). V was clipped by 5 bases and J by 0 bases, with 15 bases between them. Germline CDR1 is LGHNT and CDR2 is FRNRAP. The CDR3 sequence is 16 residues long. CDR3 sequence: CASGDPLASSTDTQYF. CDR3 sequence (DNA): TGTGCTAGTGGTGACCCCTTAGCGAGTAGCACAGATACGCAGTATTTT. The complete variable domain, with remaining parts taken from reference TRBV12-5 and TRBJ2-3, reads DARVTQTPRHKVTEMGQEVTMRCQPILGHNTVFWYRQTMMQGLELLAYFRNRAPLDDSGMPKDRFSAEMPDATLATLKIQPSEPRDSAVYFCASGDPLASSTDTQYFGPGTRLTVL.

The V call is TRBV7-3, the J call TRBJ2-5; 8 bases align to TRBD2. Unmatched junction bases numbered 4, after V lost 6 bases and J lost 4 bases. The CDR3 has 13 residues. Germline values: CDR1 SGHTA, CDR2 FQGTGA. The CDR3 DNA sequence: TGTGCCAGCAGTTCGAGCGGGGGAGAGACCCAGTACTTC. The encoded protein is CASSSSGGETQYF. The full variable domain, with the rest looked up from reference TRBV7-3 and TRBJ2-5, is GAGVSQTPSNKVTEKGKYVELRCDPISGHTALYWYRQSLGQGPEFLIYFQGTGAADDSGLPNDRFFAVRPEGSVSTLKIQRTERGDSAVYLCASSSSGGETQYFGPGTRLLVL.

The V and J genes are TRBV5-1 and TRBJ2-7, with D tentatively TRBD2 (6 bases). The CDR3 totals 15 residues. Germline CDR1 and CDR2: SGHRS and YFSETQ. Trimming removed 3 bases from V and 2 bases from J, with 15 bases in between. The CDR3 region is CASSWGGAGTYEQYF. CDR3 coding DNA: TGCGCCAGCAGCTGGGGCGGGGCGGGGACCTACGAGCAGTACTTC.

This chain connects TRBV28 to TRBJ1-4; no clear D. The CDR3 has 14 amino acids. V lost 3 bases to trimming and J lost 3 bases, with 8 bases between them. Germline V gene data show CDR1 as MDHEN and CDR2 as SYDVKM. CDR3 bases: TGTGCCAGCAGTTTCAGTATGGCTAATGAAAAACTGTTTTTT. Translation gives CASSFSMANEKLFF.

The V and J genes are TRBV5-1 and TRBJ2-1; D call uncertain. Germline V CDR1 and CDR2: SGHRS, YFSETQ. Trimming pared 7 bases from V and 7 bases from J, leaving 15 bases between. This CDR3 is built from 13 residues. CDR3 protein: CASRWRPLNEQFF. CDR3 nucleotide sequence: TGCGCCAGCCGGTGGCGGCCCCTGAATGAGCAGTTCTTC. The full variable domain, rest sourced from reference TRBV5-1 and TRBJ2-1, is KAGVTQTPRYLIKTRGQQVTLSCSPISGHRSVSWYQQTPGQGLQFLFEYFSETQRNKGNFPGRFSGRQFSNSRSEMNVSTLELGDSALYLCASRWRPLNEQFFGPGTRLTVL.

In nucleotides, the CDR3 is TGTGCCACCAGATCCCGGGACATAGGTGAAAAACTGTTTTTT. It is translated as CATRSRDIGEKLFF. The V call is TRBV6-6, the J call TRBJ1-4; maybe TRBD1 (6 bases). The CDR3 runs 14 residues. Trimming removed 10 bases at V and 7 bases at J, with 19 bases between. The germline V gene encodes CDR1 MNHNY and CDR2 SVGAGI (reference sequence).

The DNA for the CDR3 is TGTGCCAGCAGTTTAGAGGTGACAGCTGAAGCTTTCTTT. Translation gives CASSLEVTAEAFF. The chain recombines TRBV27 with TRBJ1-1; D is possibly TRBD1 (5 bases). V was trimmed by 2 bases and J by 6 bases, leaving 10 bases between them. This CDR3 has 13 amino acids. CDR1 MNHEY and CDR2 SMNVEV come from the germline V gene (reference sequence).

This rearrangement joins TRBV5-1 to TRBJ2-5; 9 bases are a match to TRBD2. Trimming removed 2 bases from V and 4 bases from J; junction bases left unmatched: 3. This CDR3 contains 14 residues. Germline V gives CDR1 SGHRS, CDR2 YFSETQ. CDR3: CASSLAGGVETQYF. The CDR3 nucleotides read TGCGCCAGCAGCTTAGCGGGGGGCGTAGAGACCCAGTACTTC.

The chain has TRBV18 and TRBJ2-5; 12 bases align to TRBD2. The CDR3 runs 15 residues. Germline lookup yields CDR1 KGHSH and CDR2 LQKENI. Trimming at V came to 3 bases and at J to 5 bases, leaving 4 bases not matched to a gene. CDR3 in DNA: TGTGCCAGCTCACCGACTAGCGGGGGCCTCGAGACCCAGTACTTC. This translates into CASSPTSGGLETQYF. Full variable domain (outside the CDR3, taken from reference TRBV18 and TRBJ2-5): NAGVMQNPRHLVRRRGQEARLRCSPMKGHSHVYWYRQLPEEGLKFMVYLQKENIIDESGMPKERFSAEFPKEGPSILRIQQVVRGDSAAYFCASSPTSGGLETQYFGPGTRLLVL.

This sequence joins TRBV2 and TRBJ2-1; no reliable D call. Germline CDR1 and CDR2: SNHLY and FYNNEI. Trimming took off 1 base at V and 1 base at J, with 8 bases between the two ends. This CDR3 has 15 residues. CDR3 nucleotides: TGTGCCAGCAGTGAAGAAAACAGATCCTACAATGAGCAGTTCTTC. This sequence encodes CASSEENRSYNEQFF.